Listed below are T cell receptor beta chains from one sample, sequenced in a study of PD-L1 blockade in urothelial cancer. Assay used: immunoSEQ multiplex PCR; TCRdb lists only in-frame clones, some missing. The sample lists tens of thousands of clones, approximately 86% occurring once. The input for sequencing was PBMCs, taken around atezolizumab (anti-PD-L1) treatment. The receptor set was obtained from a man in his forties or fifties with urothelial cancer. Each CDR3 is given with its conserved first and last residue. The D gene is left open where the match is weak. Clone size is shown for a subset of rows, as once, few, many or a class of expanded clone.

TRBJ2-2	-	TRBV19	-	TGTGCCAGTAAGGGGGCGGGATACAACACCGGGGAGCTGTTTTTT	CASKGAGYNTGELFF
TRBJ2-3	-	TRBV14	-	TGTGCCAGCAGCCAGACAGTTATGAGCACAGATACGCAGTATTTT	CASSQTVMSTDTQYF
TRBJ1-4	-	TRBV6-1	-	TGTGCCAGCAAGCGTGAAAAACTGTTTTTT	CASKREKLFF
TRBJ2-3	-	TRBV9	-	TGTGCCAGCAGCTTCAGGTTAGCGGGCACAGATACGCAGTATTTT	CASSFRLAGTDTQYF
TRBJ1-4	-	TRBV5-1	TRBD1	TGCGCCAGCAGCTTGGGGACAGGGAGGGGTGAAAAACTGTTTTTT	CASSLGTGRGEKLFF
TRBJ2-2	-	TRBV27	TRBD1	TGTGCCAGCAGTTTATGGACAGGACTCAACACCGGGGAGCTGTTTTTT	CASSLWTGLNTGELFF
TRBJ1-6	-	TRBV27	-	TGTGCCAGCAGTTTATTAGGGCAGGGAAGCTCCTATAATTCACCCCTCCACTTT	CASSLLGQGSSYNSPLHF
TRBJ2-2	-	TRBV6-1	-	TGTGCCAGCATCCACAGCTTTAACACCGGGGAGCTGTTTTTT	CASIHSFNTGELFF
TRBJ1-2	once	TRBV7-9	-	TGTGCCAGCAGGCGAACCGACTATGGCTACACCTTC	CASRRTDYGYTF
TRBJ2-7	-	TRBV11-3	TRBD2	TGTGCCAGCAGCCCGACCTTACCCCCGACTAGCGGGAGAGGGCAGTACTTC	CASSPTLPPTSGRGQYF
TRBJ2-5	-	TRBV7-2	TRBD2	TGTGCCAGCAGCTATGTGGCGGGAGAGATCCGAGAGACCCAGTACTTC	CASSYVAGEIRETQYF
TRBJ1-2	-	TRBV14	TRBD1	TGTGCCAGCAGCCAGACCAGGGGGTCCTATGGCTACACCTTC	CASSQTRGSYGYTF
TRBJ1-2	-	TRBV30	TRBD1	TGTGCCTGGAGACGGGACAGGGGGCCAGGTTCTGGCTACACCTTC	CAWRRDRGPGSGYTF
TRBJ2-4	-	TRBV9	TRBD1	TGTGCCAGCAGCGTAGGAGGACAGGGATGGAGTCAGACCAAAAACATTCAGTACTTC	CASSVGGQGWSQTKNIQYF
TRBJ2-1	-	TRBV5-1	-	TGCGCCAGCAGCTCTAGCTTAGGCAATGAGCAGTTCTTC	CASSSSLGNEQFF
TRBJ2-5	-	TRBV10-2	TRBD1	TGCGCCAGCAGTGAGGGGACAGGGATAGAGACCCAGTACTTC	CASSEGTGIETQYF
TRBJ2-7	-	TRBV7-9	-	TGTGCCAGCAGCGCAGAGACAGGATCCTACGAGCAGTACTTC	CASSAETGSYEQYF
TRBJ2-1	-	TRBV27	-	TGTGCCAGCAGTACCCGGACAGTTTACAATGAGCAGTTCTTC	CASSTRTVYNEQFF
TRBJ2-7	-	TRBV5-5	-	TGTGCCAGCAGCTTGGGGTTGGGGAGTCCCTACGAGCAGTACTTC	CASSLGLGSPYEQYF
TRBJ1-2	few	TRBV4-1	-	TGCGCCAGCAGCCAAGATCTCGGCAGGGAGGTTAACACCTTC	CASSQDLGREVNTF
TRBJ2-5	-	TRBV7-2	-	TGTGCCAGCAGCTTGAACGGGATTGTGACCCAGTACTTC	CASSLNGIVTQYF
TRBJ1-4	-	TRBV7-9	-	TGTGCCAGCAGCCCGGGGGTTGCAACTAATGAAAAACTGTTTTTT	CASSPGVATNEKLFF
TRBJ2-5	-	TRBV7-8	-	TGTGCCAGCAGCTTAATCTGGGCAGGGGCGCAAGAGACCCAGTACTTC	CASSLIWAGAQETQYF
TRBJ2-3	-	TRBV7-2	TRBD2	TGTGCCAGCACCTTTCGGGCTAGCGGGGGGACAGATACGCAGTATTTT	CASTFRASGGTDTQYF
TRBJ2-3	-	TRBV7-2	TRBD2	TGTGCCAGCAGCTTAGACGGCGGGAGTGGAGATACGCAGTATTTT	CASSLDGGSGDTQYF
TRBJ1-5	-	TRBV16	-	TGTGCCAGCAGCCAAATTGAGCTCATAGCGCGGGATCAGCCCCAGCATTTT	CASSQIELIARDQPQHF
TRBJ1-5	once	TRBV18	TRBD1	TGTGCCAGCACTTTCGACAGGGATCAGCCCCAGCATTTT	CASTFDRDQPQHF